The 27 T cell receptor beta chains reported below all come from one sample, sequenced in a study of cytomegalovirus exposure and HLA in healthy donors. Primers: 60 Vbeta forward and 13 Jbeta reverse. Generated by immunoSEQ multiplex PCR, the TCRdb table keeps only in-frame clones and is missing some. The sample contains about 170,000 clones, approximately 81% of which appear only once. Sequencing was done on a sample of PBMCs. Receptor source: a man aged 18 to 30 in good health and CMV-seropositive.

The chain's CDR3 is CASSVERVDSPLHF. As DNA, the CDR3 is TGTGCCAGCAGCGTCGAGCGGGTTGATTCACCCCTCCACTTT. This chain connects TRBV9 to TRBJ1-6, with D hard to call. Germline V gives CDR1 SGDLS, CDR2 YYNGEE. The CDR3 is made up of 14 amino acids. Trimming took 2 bases from V and 8 from J, leaving 11 bases between them. Based on the CDR3 plus reference TRBV9 and TRBJ1-6, the full variable domain is DSGVTQTPKHLITATGQRVTLRCSPRSGDLSVYWYQQSLDQGLQFLIQYYNGEERAKGNILERFSAQQFPDLHSELNLSSLELGDSALYFCASSVERVDSPLHFGNGTRLTVT.

This clone was recorded a few times. The chain is built from TRBV7-2 and TRBJ1-6; TRBD1 is a possible D gene (6 bases). Trimming shortened V by 3 bases and J by 5 bases, and 11 bases separated the two germline ends. Germline lookup yields CDR1 SGHTA and CDR2 FQGNSA. The CDR3 is 15 amino acids. CDR3 sequence reads: CASSFEDRHNSPLHF. The DNA for the CDR3 is TGTGCCAGCAGCTTTGAGGACAGACATAATTCACCCCTCCACTTT. Full variable domain (rest looked up from reference TRBV7-2 and TRBJ1-6): GAGVSQSPSNKVTEKGKDVELRCDPISGHTALYWYRQSLGQGLEFLIYFQGNSAPDKSGLPSDRFSAERTGGSVSTLTIQRTQQEDSAVYLCASSFEDRHNSPLHFGNGTRLTVT.

This chain joins TRBV10-3 and TRBJ2-7; TRBD1 matches 7 bases. The CDR3 runs to 13 residues. The V gene end was trimmed by 11 bases and the J gene end by 0 bases; junction bases not matched to a gene: 7. CDR1 is ENHRY, CDR2 SYGVKD, per germline. CDR3 sequence: CAGSPGGSYEQYF. CDR3 sequence (DNA): TGTGCCGGCAGCCCAGGGGGCTCCTACGAGCAGTACTTC.

V and J are TRBV6-5 and TRBJ2-3, with no clear D. The CDR3 totals 14 residues. Trimming removed 9 bases at V and 0 bases at J, with 13 bases between. Germline lookup yields CDR1 MNHEY and CDR2 SVGAGI. CDR3 residues: CASEVERSTDTQYF. CDR3 DNA sequence: TGTGCCAGTGAGGTGGAGCGTAGCACAGATACGCAGTATTTT.

The genes are TRBV6-5 and TRBJ1-6, with TRBD1 as a possible D gene (5 bases). CDR3 length equals 15 residues. Germline V gives CDR1 MNHEY, CDR2 SVGAGI. Trimming pared 0 bases from V and 7 bases from J, leaving 10 bases between. CDR3 sequence reads: CASSYSGTGNSPLHF. Written as DNA, the CDR3 is TGTGCCAGCAGTTACTCCGGGACTGGGAATTCACCCCTCCACTTT.

This chain connects TRBV30 to TRBJ2-7, with 16 bases lining up with TRBD2. Per the germline V gene, CDR1 is GTSNPN and CDR2 is SVGIG (reference sequence). V shed 0 bases, J shed 3 bases, and the junction held 11 bases outside the gene matches. The CDR3 extends over 19 amino acids. CDR3 sequence: CAWSVIGTSGGAGVYEQYF. CDR3 bases: TGTGCCTGGAGTGTTATAGGGACTAGCGGGGGGGCCGGCGTCTACGAGCAGTACTTC. Full variable domain (rest looked up from reference TRBV30 and TRBJ2-7): SQTIHQWPATLVQPVGSPLSLECTVEGTSNPNLYWYRQAAGRGLQLLFYSVGIGQISSEVPQNLSASRPQDRQFILSSKKLLLSDSGFYLCAWSVIGTSGGAGVYEQYFGPGTRLTVT.

The rearrangement joins TRBV23-1 to TRBJ2-7; TRBD2 aligns across 7 bases. TRBV23-1 counts as an open reading frame of uncertain function. With V trimmed by 4 bases and J by 4 bases, 16 bases remained unmatched. CDR3 length: 17 amino acids. In DNA, the CDR3 is TGCGCCAGCAGTCGTACCGGAACTCGGGGGGTAAGGTACGAGCAGTACTTC. This codes for CASSRTGTRGVRYEQYF.

The chain is built from TRBV7-9 and TRBJ1-1; no firm D call. Germline CDR1 reads SEHNR; CDR2 reads FQNEAQ (reference sequence). Trimming took 4 bases from V and 0 from J, leaving 6 bases between them. There are 13 residues in the CDR3. In DNA form, the CDR3 reads TGTGCCAGCAGCTCTACGGTGAACACTGAAGCTTTCTTT. It codes for CASSSTVNTEAFF.

The V and J genes are TRBV5-1 and TRBJ1-3; 7 bases are a match to TRBD1. Looked up from germline, CDR1 is SGHRS and CDR2 is YFSETQ. The J segment lost 0 bases and the V segment lost 4 bases, leaving 1 base of the junction unmatched. The CDR3 has 14 amino acids. CDR3 in DNA: TGCGCCAGCAGCCGGGACAGCTCTGGAAACACCATATATTTT. It yields the protein CASSRDSSGNTIYF.

The V call is TRBV25-1, the J call TRBJ2-2, with 10 bases identical to TRBD1. Germline V gene sequence: CDR1 MGHDK, CDR2 SYGVNS. V shed 8 bases and J 4 bases; nucleotides not matched to a gene: 4. CDR3 length: 14 amino acids. The CDR3 DNA follows: TGTGCCAGCGGGGACAGGGGTGGCACCGGGGAGCTGTTTTTT. Amino acid sequence: CASGDRGGTGELFF. Supplemented by reference TRBV25-1 and TRBJ2-2, the full variable domain reads EADIYQTPRYLVIGTGKKITLECSQTMGHDKMYWYQQDPGMELHLIHYSYGVNSTEKGDLSSESTVSRIRTEHFPLTLESARPSHTSQYLCASGDRGGTGELFFGEGSRLTVL.

The chain employs TRBV18 and TRBJ2-5, with D possibly TRBD2 on 6 matching bases. Trimming cost V 6 bases and J 2 bases, with 10 bases left between them. Germline-derived CDR1 and CDR2 are KGHSH and LQKENI. This CDR3 has 13 residues. The CDR3 nucleotides read TGTGCCAGCTCGCCGGGAGTTCAAGAGACCCAGTACTTC. This encodes CASSPGVQETQYF.

This clone showed up just a few times. V and J are TRBV5-4 and TRBJ2-5; D is uncertain. The germline V and J ends were trimmed by 0 bases and 0 bases, with 6 bases remaining between them. The germline V gene has CDR1 SGHNT and CDR2 YYREEE (reference sequence). The CDR3 loop spans 14 amino acids. The CDR3 is CASSLVYNQETQYF. Here the CDR3 DNA reads TGTGCCAGCAGCTTGGTGTATAACCAAGAGACCCAGTACTTC.

The V call is TRBV2, the J call TRBJ1-2; 8 positions agree with TRBD1. CDR3 size: 13 residues. With V trimmed by 10 bases and J by 8 bases, 12 bases remained unmatched. Germline assignment: CDR1 SNHLY and CDR2 FYNNEI. This CDR3 is CATDSDRARGYTF. CDR3 bases: TGTGCCACCGACTCGGACAGGGCCAGAGGCTACACCTTC.

This clone was seen a few times. The chain recombines TRBV27 with TRBJ1-1, with D unclear. V was trimmed by 3 bases and J by 4 bases, leaving 12 bases between them. In germline, CDR1 is MNHEY, CDR2 SMNVEV (reference sequence). This CDR3 comprises 14 residues. The CDR3 DNA sequence: TGTGCCAGCAGTTTTACCGACTCGGGCACTGAAGCTTTCTTT. Translation: CASSFTDSGTEAFF.

CDR3 region: CASSPPGPPGGAGSPLHF. DNA for the CDR3: TGTGCCAGCTCACCACCGGGTCCGCCAGGGGGTGCGGGCTCACCCCTCCACTTT. The gene calls are TRBV18 and TRBJ1-6; 7 nucleotides align to TRBD1. The trim removed 0 bases at V and 10 bases at J, leaving 15 bases unmatched. Germline V gene data show CDR1 as KGHSH and CDR2 as LQKENI. CDR3 size: 18 residues.

The chain uses TRBV9 and TRBJ1-4; TRBD1 matches 7 bases. Germline CDR1 and CDR2: SGDLS and YYNGEE. The V gene end was trimmed by 9 bases and the J gene end by 0 bases; junction bases not matched to a gene: 8. This CDR3 region has 15 residues. The CDR3 sequence is CATGEDRATNEKLFF. The CDR3 DNA sequence: TGTGCCACTGGGGAAGACAGGGCAACTAATGAAAAACTGTTTTTT.

The V call is TRBV6-6, the J call TRBJ2-7, with D possibly being TRBD2 (5 bases). This CDR3 contains 12 residues. Germline V gene data show CDR1 as MNHNY and CDR2 as SVGAGI (reference sequence). Trimming removed 2 bases at V and 5 bases at J, with 7 bases between. The DNA for the CDR3 is TGTGCCAGCAGTTACGAGGGTCACGAGCAGTACTTC. Translating gives CASSYEGHEQYF.

The chain joins TRBV19 to TRBJ2-2, with D perhaps TRBD2 (6 bases). Germline CDR1 is LNHDA and CDR2 is SQIVND (reference sequence). The CDR3 contains 15 residues. V was clipped by 3 bases and J by 7 bases, with 15 bases between them. The CDR3 region has the DNA TGTGCCAGTAGTATTTGGGCTAGCGAGGACGGGGAGCTGTTTTTT. As protein: CASSIWASEDGELFF. The whole variable domain, remainder taken from reference TRBV19 and TRBJ2-2, is DGGITQSPKYLFRKEGQNVTLSCEQNLNHDAMYWYRQDPGQGLRLIYYSQIVNDFQKGDIAEGYSVSREKKESFPLTVTSAQKNPTAFYLCASSIWASEDGELFFGEGSRLTVL.

The V call is TRBV9, the J call TRBJ1-4; tentative D call: TRBD1 (5 bases). Trimming shortened V by 2 bases and J by 7 bases, and 12 bases separated the two germline ends. The germline V gene has CDR1 SGDLS and CDR2 YYNGEE. This CDR3 spans 14 amino acids. CDR3: CASSVGQGGEKLFF. The CDR3 coding sequence is TGTGCCAGCAGCGTCGGTCAGGGAGGTGAAAAACTGTTTTTT.

This sequence joins TRBV11-3 and TRBJ2-1; perhaps TRBD2 as D (6 bases). The CDR3 totals 16 residues. CDR1 and CDR2 (germline): SGHNT, YENEEA. The ends were cut back, 2 bases at V and 6 bases at J, with 17 bases in the middle. This CDR3 is CASSLNRLGSSNEQFF. Written as DNA, the CDR3 is TGTGCCAGCAGCTTAAACAGACTAGGATCATCCAATGAGCAGTTCTTC.

This chain joins TRBV19 and TRBJ2-7; the match to TRBD1 covers 8 bases. The V gene end was trimmed by 0 bases and the J gene end by 2 bases; junction bases not matched to a gene: 0. CDR1 and CDR2 (germline): LNHDA, SQIVND (reference sequence). The length of the CDR3 is 14 residues. The CDR3 here is CASSIEQGAYEQYF. CDR3 DNA sequence: TGTGCCAGTAGTATAGAACAGGGGGCCTACGAGCAGTACTTC.

This chain connects TRBV19 to TRBJ2-2, with D perhaps TRBD2 (6 bases). Germline V lookup: CDR1 LNHDA, CDR2 SQIVND (reference sequence). The V and J ends lost 5 bases and 1 base respectively, with 11 bases between them. The length of the CDR3 is 15 residues. CDR3 DNA: TGTGCCAGTAGTCCCGGGACTCTGAACACCGGGGAGCTGTTTTTT. Residues: CASSPGTLNTGELFF.

This clone was found a few times. This chain joins TRBV2 and TRBJ2-2, with TRBD2 as a possible D gene (6 bases). Germline lookup yields CDR1 SNHLY and CDR2 FYNNEI. The CDR3 spans 15 residues. The V end lost 7 bases, the J end lost 0 bases, and 12 bases lay between the germline ends. CDR3 residues: CASMTGTSNTGELFF. For the CDR3, the DNA is TGTGCCAGCATGACGGGGACTTCGAACACCGGGGAGCTGTTTTTT.

This chain uses TRBV7-2 with TRBJ1-3, with D perhaps matching TRBD1 (6 bases). Germline CDR1 is SGHTA and CDR2 is FQGNSA. The CDR3 extends over 16 amino acids. The V gene lost 6 bases and the J gene lost 3 bases, with 18 bases spanning the gap. The CDR3 DNA reads TGTGCCAGCAGTCGAGGGGGGGGCGGGGGTGGAAACACCATATATTTT. Translation: CASSRGGGGGGNTIYF.

Points on this clone: The sample contains more than one DNA sequence encoding this CDR3. This chain connects TRBV27 to TRBJ1-2, with D perhaps TRBD1 (5 bases). This CDR3 spans 15 amino acids. Germline-derived CDR1 and CDR2 are MNHEY and SMNVEV (reference sequence). Trimming pared 4 bases from V and 8 bases from J, leaving 20 bases between. The CDR3 DNA follows: TGTGCCAGCAGTTCTCCTCCCTCCGGTCCAGGGGGCTACACCTTC. This sequence encodes CASSSPPSGPGGYTF.

The chain recombines TRBV6-6 with TRBJ2-5; 7 bases align to TRBD2. After removal of 4 bases from V and 4 bases from J, the junction contained 12 bases not matched to a gene. This CDR3 region has 16 residues. Germline V gene lookup returns CDR1 MNHNY and CDR2 SVGAGI (reference sequence). The CDR3 coding sequence is TGTGCCAGCAGTTTTTACCGACTAGCTGCGGGAGAGACCCAGTACTTC. Translation gives CASSFYRLAAGETQYF.

The V call is TRBV27, the J call TRBJ1-2, with D perhaps TRBD1 (6 bases). This CDR3 has 17 amino acids. CDR1 is MNHEY and CDR2 is SMNVEV in the germline V gene (reference sequence). V lost 3 bases, J lost 2 bases, and 19 bases lay in between. DNA of the CDR3: TGTGCCAGCAGTTTTTTAAGTCTTGGGCAGGGGAACTATGGCTACACCTTC. Translated: CASSFLSLGQGNYGYTF.